The clone carrying this TCR beta chain was found a few times. Its antigen is unidentified. The sample originates from a study of blood T cells in healthy people across ages. Study results and limitations: Percentage of naive T cells showed a strong correlation with TCR beta diversity. In the absence of known donor CMV status, changes in expanded clonotypes were possibly confounded.

With a J-beta primer mix and a sample-barcoded 5' primer, a second PCR ran about 6 to 11 cycles. TCRdb ran MiXCR on the 5' RACE reads and lists one entry per CDR3 protein. The data contain some 760,000 distinct CDR3 sequences, more than 20% of them singletons. V lost 4 bases and J lost 2; bases outside the gene matches: 5. CDR1 and CDR2 from the germline V gene are LGHDT and YNNKEL (reference sequence). This CDR3 comprises 16 residues. The same data also contributed to another study, on T cells of mothers and their children. Turning to that study: Nobody spotted any persistent microchimeric T cell clones.

The receptor's source is a boy between 10 and 17 years old in good health. Sequencing was done on a sample of blood. The V call is TRBV3-1, the J call TRBJ2-2, with 9 bases that match TRBD2. CDR3 amino acids: CASSRRLAANTGELFF. The CDR3 DNA reads TGTGCCAGCAGCCGGCGACTAGCGGCTAACACCGGGGAGCTGTTTTTT.